This TCR beta chain was captured by sequencing in a study of blood T cell repertoires in COVID-19. V was cut by 1 base and J by 3 bases, with 13 bases left in between. The CDR3 is 15 residues long. CDR1 and CDR2 (germline): LNHDA, SQIVND (reference sequence). Original handling: The assay estimated nucleated cells by amplifying reference gene primers. The table came from immunoSEQ multiplex PCR; TCRdb's copy has only in-frame clones and leaves some out. V and J calls plus clone size are reproduced from that table; the DNA served to infer D and trimming. Among tens of thousands of clones listed, under 90% were seen once.

Sequenced material: peripheral blood. The chain links TRBV19 to TRBJ2-7, with D possibly TRBD1 on 6 matching bases. The clonotype comes from a woman aged 70-85 years with acute or convalescent COVID-19. CDR3 residues: CASSIGGQVNYEQYF. The CDR3 DNA sequence: TGTGCCAGTAGTATAGGGGGGCAGGTCAACTACGAGCAGTACTTC.